The 12 T cell receptor beta chains listed next were all sequenced from one sample in a study of T cells in Graves' hyperthyroidism and ophthalmopathy (dated by TCRdb to the late 2010s). The method behind the library was multiplex PCR. The listed sequencing device is Illumina HiSeq 2000. The TCR beta CDR3 regions were amplified from the RNA transcripts. The first round of RT-PCR for the TCR CDR3 was performed with the HTBI primer set and the Qiagen OneStep RT-PCR kit. TCRdb cleaned the public reads at Q25 with fastp, built clones with MiXCR and kept in-frame beta chains. Rows are combined by CDR3 protein, so each entry shows the most common genes and DNA. Across this sample there are hundreds of thousands of distinct CDR3 sequences, with under 30% seen only once. Of the sample, about 25% is held by the ten largest clones. Sequences were obtained from blood. Receptor source: a man aged 40-49 years with Graves' hyperthyroidism that later progressed to Graves' ophthalmopathy.

This clonotype was recorded many times. J is TRBJ2-5 and V is TRBV25-1, with a possible D match to TRBD2 (6 bases). Germline V gives CDR1 MGHDK, CDR2 SYGVNS. Deletions cut 8 bases from V and 0 bases from J, with 22 bases between. The CDR3 runs to 17 residues. DNA for the CDR3: TGTGCCAGCGCCTGGGGGGAGCCCGTAGCGTACCAAGAGACCCAGTACTTC. Translation gives CASAWGEPVAYQETQYF.

The rearrangement uses TRBV6-2 or TRBV6-3 and TRBJ2-4; D is unclear. Trimming pared 6 bases from V and 0 bases from J, leaving 15 bases between. The length of the CDR3 is 16 residues. The germline V gene has CDR1 MNHEY and CDR2 SVGEGT. CDR3 in amino acids: CASRGLGLLAKNIQYF. CDR3 coding DNA: TGTGCCAGCAGGGGTCTCGGTTTACTAGCCAAAAACATTCAGTACTTC.

This clonotype was counted ten times or more. This chain joins TRBV6-1 and TRBJ1-1, with 7 nucleotides matching TRBD1. Germline assignment: CDR1 MNHNS and CDR2 SASEGT. There are 15 residues in the CDR3. Trimming at V came to 2 bases and at J to 2 bases, leaving 5 bases not matched to a gene. Written as DNA, the CDR3 is TGTGCCAGCAGTGAACGAACAGGGGAAAACACTGAAGCTTTCTTT. Translated, it gives CASSERTGENTEAFF.

This clonotype was recorded many times. The genes are TRBV4-2 and TRBJ1-1; D is ambiguous. CDR1 and CDR2 (germline): LGHNA, YNFKEQ. Trimming pared 3 bases from V and 1 base from J, leaving 15 bases between. The CDR3 is 16 amino acids. For the CDR3, the DNA is TGTGCCAGCAGCCAGTACATGGGGTGGGGGAACACTGAAGCTTTCTTT. Its protein product is CASSQYMGWGNTEAFF.

The CDR3 reads CASSVQGEDNSPLHF. The CDR3 nucleotides read TGTGCCAGCAGCGTACAGGGAGAAGATAATTCACCCCTCCACTTT. The chain links TRBV9 to TRBJ1-6; a possible D gene is TRBD1 (5 bases). The ends were cut back, 1 base at V and 5 bases at J, with 10 bases in the middle. Germline-derived CDR1 and CDR2 are SGDLS and YYNGEE. The CDR3 has 15 amino acids.

At least ten counts were recorded for this clonotype. The gene calls are TRBV11-2 and TRBJ1-1; 7 bases fit TRBD1. The CDR3 loop spans 17 amino acids. Losses at the gene ends were 4 bases for V and 1 base for J; bases not matched to a gene: 12. CDR1 is SGHAT and CDR2 is FQNNGV in the germline V gene. In DNA, the CDR3 is TGTGCCAGCAGCTCTCCTTGGGACAGCCTATCGAACACTGAAGCTTTCTTT. Its translation is CASSSPWDSLSNTEAFF.

This clonotype was observed many times. This chain joins TRBV9 and TRBJ1-2, with D possibly being TRBD1 (6 bases). Trimming took off 0 bases at V and 4 bases at J, with 16 bases between the two ends. This CDR3 comprises 16 residues. The V gene's germline CDR1 is SGDLS and CDR2 YYNGEE. CDR3 DNA: TGTGCCAGCAGCGTAGGGGACACGGGAGTTAGCTATGGCTACACCTTC. It codes for CASSVGDTGVSYGYTF. The variable domain in full, completed from reference TRBV9 and TRBJ1-2, reads DSGVTQTPKHLITATGQRVTLRCSPRSGDLSVYWYQQSLDQGLQFLIQYYNGEERAKGNILERFSAQQFPDLHSELNLSSLELGDSALYFCASSVGDTGVSYGYTFGSGTRLTVV.

This clonotype was seen many times. This chain uses TRBV3-1 with TRBJ1-2; no firm D call. Trimming took off 5 bases at V and 4 bases at J, with 11 bases between the two ends. Germline assignment: CDR1 LGHDT and CDR2 YNNKEL (reference sequence). The CDR3 runs 13 residues. The CDR3 loop is CASSGEHFYGYTF. CDR3 DNA sequence: TGTGCCAGCAGCGGGGAGCACTTCTATGGCTACACCTTC.

This clonotype was counted many times. The chain joins TRBV5-1 to TRBJ1-2; 8 bases fit TRBD1. Germline V gives CDR1 SGHRS, CDR2 YFSETQ. The ends lost 0 bases at V and 8 bases at J; junction bases unmatched: 9. This CDR3 is 15 amino acids long. DNA for the CDR3: TGCGCCAGCAGCTTGGATCCCGGACAGGGAGTAGGCTACACCTTC. This codes for CASSLDPGQGVGYTF.

In this sample, this clonotype turned up many times. The V gene is TRBV11-3, the J gene TRBJ2-2, with 7 bases that match TRBD2. CDR1 and CDR2 (germline): SGHNT, YENEEA. After removal of 6 bases from V and 0 bases from J, the junction contained 4 bases not matched to a gene. The CDR3 runs to 15 residues. The DNA of the CDR3 is TGTGCCAGCAGAGAAGCGGGAACGAACACCGGGGAGCTGTTTTTT. Translating gives CASREAGTNTGELFF.

CDR3 in amino acids: CASSPRTSGSPETQYF. CDR3 DNA sequence: TGTGCCAGCAGCCCCCGGACTAGCGGGAGCCCAGAGACCCAGTACTTC. The rearrangement links TRBV7-6 to TRBJ2-5; TRBD2 agrees at 13 bases. J lost 4 bases, V lost 5 bases, and 7 bases had no gene match. CDR3 size: 16 residues. Germline-derived CDR1 and CDR2 are SGHVS and FNYEAQ.

The table lists this clonotype with many counts. The rearrangement links TRBV20-1 to TRBJ1-5, with a weak D call TRBD1 (5 bases). V lost 5 bases and J 3 bases, leaving 14 bases between the germline ends. Germline values: CDR1 DFQATT, CDR2 SNEGSKA (reference sequence). This CDR3 region has 14 residues. DNA of the CDR3: TGCAGTGCTCCAGGGACGGATCACAATCAGCCCCAGCATTTT. This codes for CSAPGTDHNQPQHF.